Listed below are T cell receptor beta chains from one sample, sequenced in a study of response to subunit inactivated influenza vaccine. TCRdb used MiXCR to reprocess the RT-PCR reads, holding one entry per CDR3 protein. The profile shows 700,000 to 900,000 distinct CDR3 sequences, approximately 22% of them singletons. The sequenced sample was PBMCs from blood, obtained 5 days after vaccination. The receptor source for this set is a man over 45 who received an inactivated influenza vaccine. The CDR3 runs from the conserved cysteine through the conserved F or W.

j_call v_call cdr3_aa
TRBJ1-2 TRBV12-3/TRBV12-4 CASSPGTGWLGYTF
TRBJ2-7 TRBV10-3 CAISESNGRVDEQYF
TRBJ2-5 TRBV20-1 CSASQRGVQTQYF
TRBJ1-4 TRBV4-3 CASSQGVAAEPNEKLFF
TRBJ2-2 TRBV29-1 CSVSPTGITGELFF
TRBJ2-6 TRBV11-2 CASSLSSSGANVLTF
TRBJ1-1 TRBV5-1 CASSLAGVALGTEAFF
TRBJ2-7 TRBV5-4 CASSYRPANYEQYF
TRBJ1-6 TRBV5-1 CASSLATLGVNSPLHF
TRBJ1-3 TRBV28 CASRRDSGNTIYF
TRBJ2-7 TRBV20-1 CSAPLSGTGGVEQYF
TRBJ2-3 TRBV11-2 CASSSRLTQGGQYF
TRBJ2-2 TRBV11-1 CASSPVWGGLSWTGELFF
TRBJ2-2 TRBV14 CASRGTVNTGELFF
TRBJ2-7 TRBV2 CANGPPEQYF
TRBJ2-2 TRBV6-1 CASNRPGSGELFF
TRBJ1-1 TRBV20-1 CSASTGAANTEAFF
TRBJ2-7 TRBV9 CASSVAVDSYEQYF
TRBJ2-5 TRBV15 CATSRALAGKETQYF
TRBJ2-7 TRBV7-9 CASSLSRSSTYEQYF
TRBJ2-4 TRBV7-2 CASSLTGLSGIQYF
TRBJ2-1 TRBV4-1 CASSQDEGDRGQGEQFF
TRBJ2-5 TRBV20-1 CSATGLAGIQETQYF
TRBJ1-1 TRBV15 CATSRNRGGTEAFF